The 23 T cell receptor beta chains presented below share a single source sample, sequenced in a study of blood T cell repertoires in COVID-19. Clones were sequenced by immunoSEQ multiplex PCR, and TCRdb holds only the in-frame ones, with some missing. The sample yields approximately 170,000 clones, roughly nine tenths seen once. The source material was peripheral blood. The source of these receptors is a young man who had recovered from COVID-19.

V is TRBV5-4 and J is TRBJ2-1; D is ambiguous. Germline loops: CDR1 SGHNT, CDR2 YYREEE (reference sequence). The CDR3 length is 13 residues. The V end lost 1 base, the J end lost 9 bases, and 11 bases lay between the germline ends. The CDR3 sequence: CASSLPPTTEQFF. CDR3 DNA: TGTGCCAGCAGCTTGCCCCCAACAACTGAGCAGTTCTTC.

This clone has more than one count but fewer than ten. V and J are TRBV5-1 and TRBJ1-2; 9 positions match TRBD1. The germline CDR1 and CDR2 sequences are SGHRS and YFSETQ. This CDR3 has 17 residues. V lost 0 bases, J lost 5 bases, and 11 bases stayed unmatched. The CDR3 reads CASSLEGGQGFAYGYTF. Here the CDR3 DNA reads TGCGCCAGCAGCTTGGAAGGGGGACAGGGTTTTGCATATGGCTACACCTTC.

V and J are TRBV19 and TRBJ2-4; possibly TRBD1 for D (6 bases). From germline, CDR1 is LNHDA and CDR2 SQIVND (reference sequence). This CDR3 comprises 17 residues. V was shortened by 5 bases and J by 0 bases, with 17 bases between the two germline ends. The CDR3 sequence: CASSRQVLGVAKNIQYF. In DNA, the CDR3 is TGTGCCAGTAGTCGACAGGTCCTCGGGGTAGCCAAAAACATTCAGTACTTC.

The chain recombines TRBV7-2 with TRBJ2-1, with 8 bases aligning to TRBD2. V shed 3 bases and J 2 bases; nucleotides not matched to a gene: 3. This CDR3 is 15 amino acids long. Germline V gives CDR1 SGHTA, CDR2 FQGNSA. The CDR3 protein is CASSFTSGPYNEQFF. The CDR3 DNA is TGTGCCAGCAGCTTCACTAGCGGTCCCTACAATGAGCAGTTCTTC.

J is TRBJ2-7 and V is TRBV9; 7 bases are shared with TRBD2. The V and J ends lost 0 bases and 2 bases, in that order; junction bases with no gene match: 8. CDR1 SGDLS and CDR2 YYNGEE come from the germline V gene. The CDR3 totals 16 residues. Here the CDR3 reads CASSVEGAGIPYEQYF. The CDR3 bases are TGTGCCAGCAGCGTAGAGGGAGCGGGGATACCCTACGAGCAGTACTTC.

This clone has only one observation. CDR3 sequence: CASSYGTGAEQYF. The CDR3 DNA sequence: TGTGCCAGCAGTTACGGGACAGGGGCCGAGCAGTACTTC. This chain uses TRBV6-2 or TRBV6-3 with TRBJ2-7; the match to TRBD1 covers 10 bases. After removal of 2 bases from V and 6 bases from J, the junction contained 1 base not matched to a gene. The CDR3 sequence is 13 residues long. Germline loops: CDR1 MNHEY, CDR2 SVGEGT.

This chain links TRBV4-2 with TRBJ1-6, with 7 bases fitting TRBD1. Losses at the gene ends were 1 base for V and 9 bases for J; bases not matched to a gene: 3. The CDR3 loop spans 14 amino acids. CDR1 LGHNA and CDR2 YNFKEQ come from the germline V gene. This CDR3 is CASSQGQGASPLHF. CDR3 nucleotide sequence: TGTGCCAGCAGCCAAGGACAGGGAGCTTCACCCCTCCACTTT.

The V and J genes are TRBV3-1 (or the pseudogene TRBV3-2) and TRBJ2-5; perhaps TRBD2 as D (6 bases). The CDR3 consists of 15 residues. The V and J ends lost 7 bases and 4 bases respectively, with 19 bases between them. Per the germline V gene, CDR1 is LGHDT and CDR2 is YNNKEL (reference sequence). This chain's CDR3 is CASTPWGEMVETQYF. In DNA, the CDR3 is TGTGCCAGCACTCCATGGGGGGAGATGGTAGAGACCCAGTACTTC.

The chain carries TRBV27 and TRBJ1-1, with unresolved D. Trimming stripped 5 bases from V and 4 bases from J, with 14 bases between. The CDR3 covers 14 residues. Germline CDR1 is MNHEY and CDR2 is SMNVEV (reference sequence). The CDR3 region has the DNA TGTGCCAGCAGTCCACCATTCCGGGGCACTGAAGCTTTCTTT. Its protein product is CASSPPFRGTEAFF.

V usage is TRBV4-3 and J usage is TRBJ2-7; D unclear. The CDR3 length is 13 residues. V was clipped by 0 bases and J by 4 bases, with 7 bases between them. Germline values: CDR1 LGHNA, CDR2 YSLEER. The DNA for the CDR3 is TGCGCCAGCAGCCAAGAACAGCTGTACGAGCAGTACTTC. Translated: CASSQEQLYEQYF.

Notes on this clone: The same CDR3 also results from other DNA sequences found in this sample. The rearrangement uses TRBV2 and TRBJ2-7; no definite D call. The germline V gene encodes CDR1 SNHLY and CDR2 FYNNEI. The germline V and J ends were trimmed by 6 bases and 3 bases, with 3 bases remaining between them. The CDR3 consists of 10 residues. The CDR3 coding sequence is TGTGCCAGCAGCCACTACGAGCAGTACTTC. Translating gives CASSHYEQYF.

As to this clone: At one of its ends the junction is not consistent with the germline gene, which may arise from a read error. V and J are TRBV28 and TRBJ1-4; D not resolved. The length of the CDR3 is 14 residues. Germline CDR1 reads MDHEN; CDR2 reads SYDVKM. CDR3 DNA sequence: TGTGCCAGCAGTTTAGACGGGAGAAATGGAAAACTGTTTTTT. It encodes CASSLDGRNGKLFF.

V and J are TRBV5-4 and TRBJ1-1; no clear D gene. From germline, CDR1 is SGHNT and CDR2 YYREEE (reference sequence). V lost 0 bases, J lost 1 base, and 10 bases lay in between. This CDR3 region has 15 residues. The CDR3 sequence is CASSLDAGGNTEAFF. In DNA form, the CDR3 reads TGTGCCAGCAGCTTGGATGCGGGAGGGAACACTGAAGCTTTCTTT. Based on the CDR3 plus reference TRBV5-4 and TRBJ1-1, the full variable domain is ETGVTQSPTHLIKTRGQQVTLRCSSQSGHNTVSWYQQALGQGPQFIFQYYREEENGRGNFPPRFSGLQFPNYSSELNVNALELDDSALYLCASSLDAGGNTEAFFGQGTRLTVV.

The CDR3 sequence: CASTTGTSGAYEQYF. The DNA of the CDR3 is TGTGCCAGCACAACAGGGACTAGCGGGGCGTACGAGCAGTACTTC. This chain links TRBV6-6 with TRBJ2-7; 13 bases map to TRBD2. V lost 7 bases to trimming and J lost 4 bases; unmatched junction nucleotides: 7. Looked up from germline, CDR1 is MNHNY and CDR2 is SVGAGI (reference sequence). The CDR3 covers 15 residues.

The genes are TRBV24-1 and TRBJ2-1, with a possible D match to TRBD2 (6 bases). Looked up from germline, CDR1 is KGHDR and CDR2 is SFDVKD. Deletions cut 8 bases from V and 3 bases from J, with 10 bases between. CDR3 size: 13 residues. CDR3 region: CATTGRGYNEQFF. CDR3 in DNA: TGTGCCACCACCGGGAGAGGCTACAATGAGCAGTTCTTC.

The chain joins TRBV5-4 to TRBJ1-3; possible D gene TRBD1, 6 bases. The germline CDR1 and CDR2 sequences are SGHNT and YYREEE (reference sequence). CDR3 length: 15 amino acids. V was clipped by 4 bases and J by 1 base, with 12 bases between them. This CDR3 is CASSLFGTSGNTIYF. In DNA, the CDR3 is TGTGCCAGCAGCCTATTTGGGACATCTGGAAACACCATATATTTT.

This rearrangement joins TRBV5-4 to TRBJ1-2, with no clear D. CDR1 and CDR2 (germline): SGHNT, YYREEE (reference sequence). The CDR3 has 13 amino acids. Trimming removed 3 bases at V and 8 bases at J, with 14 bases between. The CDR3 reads CASSSGRAGGYTF. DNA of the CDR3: TGTGCCAGCAGCTCTGGACGAGCGGGAGGCTACACCTTC.

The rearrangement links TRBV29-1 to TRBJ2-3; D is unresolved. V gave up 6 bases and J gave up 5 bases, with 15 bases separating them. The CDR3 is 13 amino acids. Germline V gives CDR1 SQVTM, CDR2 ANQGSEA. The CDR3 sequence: CSVRRQSEDTQYF. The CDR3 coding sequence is TGCAGCGTCCGGCGGCAGTCTGAAGATACGCAGTATTTT.

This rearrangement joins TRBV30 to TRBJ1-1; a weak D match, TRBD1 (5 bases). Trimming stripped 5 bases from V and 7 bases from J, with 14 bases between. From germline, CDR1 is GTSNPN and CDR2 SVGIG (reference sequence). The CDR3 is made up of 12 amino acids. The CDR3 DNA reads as TGTGCCTGGCTCTCAGACGGGGGTGAAGCTTTCTTT. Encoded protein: CAWLSDGGEAFF.

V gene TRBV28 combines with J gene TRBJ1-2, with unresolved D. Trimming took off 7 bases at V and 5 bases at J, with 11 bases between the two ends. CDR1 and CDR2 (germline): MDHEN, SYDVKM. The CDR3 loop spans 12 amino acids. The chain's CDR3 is CASNPSGYGYTF. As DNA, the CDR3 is TGTGCCAGCAATCCCTCGGGGTATGGCTACACCTTC.

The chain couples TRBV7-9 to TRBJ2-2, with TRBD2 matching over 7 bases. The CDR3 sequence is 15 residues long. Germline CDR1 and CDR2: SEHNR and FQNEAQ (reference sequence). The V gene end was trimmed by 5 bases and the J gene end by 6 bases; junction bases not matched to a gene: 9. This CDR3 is CASSPPAGRAGELFF. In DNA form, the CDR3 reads TGTGCCAGCAGCCCGCCTGCAGGGAGGGCCGGGGAGCTGTTTTTT.

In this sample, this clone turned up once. The CDR3 loop is CASIHSGANVLTF. Here the CDR3 DNA reads TGTGCCAGTATTCACTCTGGGGCCAACGTCCTGACTTTC. V is TRBV19 and J is TRBJ2-6; D remains ambiguous. V lost 7 bases, J lost 0 bases, and 4 bases lay in between. CDR3 size: 13 residues. Germline CDR1 is LNHDA and CDR2 is SQIVND (reference sequence).

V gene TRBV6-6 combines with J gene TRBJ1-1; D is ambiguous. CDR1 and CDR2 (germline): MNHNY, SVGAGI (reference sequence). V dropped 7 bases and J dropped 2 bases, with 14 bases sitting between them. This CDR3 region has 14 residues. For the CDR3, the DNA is TGTGCCAGCACTATCGCGGGCCGAAACACTGAAGCTTTCTTT. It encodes CASTIAGRNTEAFF.